This T cell receptor (beta chain) was retrieved from a study of T-cell reconstitution after alpha-beta-depleted transplantation in children. Study results and limitations: Roughly two months post-transplant, alpha-beta T cells reportedly originated from several hundred graft clones that had expanded. At one year after transplant, newly produced T cells mostly accounted for T-cell counts and diversity. TCRbeta diversity was high at day 60 in some patients (a result of surviving recipient T cells and thymic progenitors).

This sample's TCRbeta library carried unique molecular identifier barcodes. In TCRdb, the PCR reads were re-called with MiXCR into one record per CDR3 protein. The data contain 670,000 or so distinct CDR3 sequences, around 13% of them seen just once; the ten biggest clones take up around 0.76%. Details on this clonotype: Its antigen is undetermined.

This CDR3 has 19 amino acids. With V trimmed by 4 bases and J by 7 bases, 14 bases remained unmatched. Germline CDR1 and CDR2: SGHAT and FQDESV (reference sequence). The material sequenced was PBMCs, taken before TCRalphabeta/CD19-depleted stem cell transplant. V usage is TRBV11-1 and J usage is TRBJ2-1; 15 bases align to TRBD2. The TCR comes from a girl aged 2-10 years with congenital amegakaryocytic thrombocytopenia, due to receive a stem cell transplant. The CDR3 loop reads CASSYWDLPGLAGGNEQFF. CDR3 in DNA: TGTGCCAGCAGCTACTGGGATCTGCCGGGACTAGCGGGAGGAAATGAGCAGTTCTTC.